This T cell receptor (beta chain) was identified during a study of neurological immune-mediated disorders. 5'RACE employing 10-nucleotide random UMIs yielded the cDNA. From the 5' RACE reads, TCRdb called clonotypes with MiXCR, one entry per CDR3 protein. The table lists tens of thousands of distinct CDR3 sequences, about 15% of them singletons. Unsorted libraries were generated from 2 million PBMCs held at -80 degrees C. Many counts were recorded for this clonotype. Its antigen is not known. Whole-study findings and limits: Private repertoires in all groups were suggested, as expanded clones shared no CDR3 amino acid sequences across subjects. TCR clonal expansion peaked in HTLV-1-associated myelopathy patients and was lowest in multiple sclerosis patients.

Germline lookup yields CDR1 ENHRY and CDR2 SYGVKD. The V and J ends lost 2 bases and 1 base respectively, with 10 bases between them. The CDR3 has 15 amino acids. What was sequenced was PBMCs. The gene calls are TRBV10-3 and TRBJ2-3; D is ambiguous. The receptor was isolated from a female donor with HTLV-1-associated myelopathy (HAM/TSP). DNA of the CDR3: TGTGCCATCAGTGAGCTCGGTTCGGGCACAGATACGCAGTATTTT. Residues: CAISELGSGTDTQYF.